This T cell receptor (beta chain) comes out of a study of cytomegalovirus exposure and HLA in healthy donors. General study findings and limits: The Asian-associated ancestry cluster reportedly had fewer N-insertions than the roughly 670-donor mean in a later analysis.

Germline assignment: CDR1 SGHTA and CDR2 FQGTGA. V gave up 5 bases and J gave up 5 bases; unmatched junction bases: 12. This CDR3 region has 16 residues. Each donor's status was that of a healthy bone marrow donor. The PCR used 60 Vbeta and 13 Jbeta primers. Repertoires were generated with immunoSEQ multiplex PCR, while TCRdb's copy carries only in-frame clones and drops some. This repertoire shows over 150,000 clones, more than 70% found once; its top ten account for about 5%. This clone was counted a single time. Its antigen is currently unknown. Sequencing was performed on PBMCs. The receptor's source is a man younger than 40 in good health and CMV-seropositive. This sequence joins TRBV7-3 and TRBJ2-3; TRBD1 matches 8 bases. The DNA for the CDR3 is TGTGCCAGCAGCACCCGGACAGGGTCAGGAGTAGATACGCAGTATTTT. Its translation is CASSTRTGSGVDTQYF.